The clone carrying this T cell receptor beta chain turned up a few times. Its matching antigen is unknown. After removal of 0 bases from V and 0 bases from J, the junction contained 17 bases not matched to a gene. The CDR3 totals 21 residues. Germline-derived CDR1 and CDR2 are LGHNT and FRNRAP. These data originate in a study of blood T cells in healthy people across ages. Study-level points and caveats: Naive CD4+ cell counts and diversity both ran higher in long-lived than in aged donors. With naive T cell percentage, TCR beta diversity showed a strong correlation.

A sample-barcoded 5' primer and a J-beta primer mix were used in a second PCR of about 7 to 12 cycles. TCRdb called the 5' RACE reads again in MiXCR, with one record for every CDR3 protein. This table has 600,000 to 1,000,000 distinct CDR3 sequences, over 45% appearing once. Drawn from each donor were around 10 milliliters of peripheral blood. This clonotype was sampled from a man aged 30-40 years in good health. The rearrangement uses TRBV12-5 and TRBJ2-5; 9 bases map to TRBD1. Sequenced: blood. This CDR3 is CASGLVLPRTGERGYQETQYF. In DNA form, the CDR3 reads TGTGCTAGTGGTTTGGTACTCCCTCGGACAGGGGAAAGGGGGTACCAAGAGACCCAGTACTTC.